This T cell receptor beta chain was captured by sequencing in a study of blood T cell repertoires in COVID-19 (dated by TCRdb to the early 2020s). With respect to the entire study: Samples from collaborators originated in the United States, Italy and Spain and spanned both the acute and convalescent phases of COVID-19. The repertoires were released in a freely available public database meant as a resource for research on the immune response to SARS-CoV-2. The sample metadata nearly always contained a de-identified subject ID, COVID-19 status, age in years and sex. Where available, HLA class I and class II types were taken from metadata supplied by the sample provider and were not determined by assay-based typing. Deeply sampled blood TCRbeta repertoires from subjects exposed to, actively infected with, or recovered from COVID-19 were included in the dataset. The material from the prospective study consisted of cDNA or gDNA derived from T cells, B-cell-depleted T cells, or PBMCs. Samples came from the ongoing ImmuneRACE study (first 160 participants) plus 1,254 subjects from 6 global collaborators.

The junction shows trimming of 0 bases on V and 6 bases on J, and the gene matches do not reach 7 bases of it. From cysteine to phenylalanine, the CDR3 is 15 amino acids long. Only CDR3 DNA remains: 45 bases, in frame from the first base. CDR1 and CDR2, looked up from the germline V gene, are SGHVS and FNYEAQ. Whole blood was collected in K2EDTA tubes by collaborating institutions according to the institutions' own protocols. For TCRbeta analysis, collaborators shipped samples in one of three forms: frozen whole blood, isolated PBMCs, or DNA extracted from either of those sample types. TCRbeta CDR3 regions were amplified from genomic DNA using the immunoSEQ Assay, a bias-controlled multiplex PCR. In the original analysis: The number of nucleated cells in each sample was estimated by amplification of reference gene primers within the assay. To quantify the absolute abundance of each unique TCRbeta CDR3 rearrangement, sequence reads were collapsed and filtered. For each sample, productive Simpson clonality was calculated as the square root of Simpson's diversity index over productive rearrangements. TCRdb took over this immuneACCESS table, retaining in-frame rearrangements with V and J assigned. Such tables are incomplete; in checked studies, under half of the missing clones stem from an unresolved V gene, and the remainder is unexplained. V, J and clone size were drawn from that table, and D and trimming were deduced from the DNA. The sample profile shows about 50,000 clones; 90% to 95% of them were found once. Together, the top ten hold around 9.7% of the sample.

What the work shows at the level of the full study, not this receptor alone: Clinical and demographic metadata were provided uncurated, with the amount varying by source and participant.

For this clone: Its antigen is still unknown. No quality values exist for individual bases; no much larger clone is one base distant.

Recombination linked TRBV7-6 to TRBJ2-7; TRBD1 agrees with 8 junctional bases. This clonotype originated in an elderly woman with acute or convalescent COVID-19. Specimen: peripheral blood. The base sequence is TGTGCCAGCAGCTTAGCGCGCCAGGGGGCGAGCGAGCAGTACTTC. The resulting protein is CASSLARQGASEQYF.